This TCR beta chain was obtained from a study of cytomegalovirus exposure and HLA in healthy donors. Study details: Prior work identified 120 million or so unique TCR beta sequences in roughly 180 million T cells. Points from the study as a whole: Later on, a genetic analysis was performed. It linked a missense variant in DCLRE1C with V- and J-gene trimming of TCR beta. Analyses of presence and absence presupposed an approximately uniform sequencing depth across donors.

This clone has just one count. As yet, its antigen is unknown. CDR1 and CDR2 from the germline V gene are MDHEN and SYDVKM. V was cut by 8 bases and J by 5 bases, with 15 bases left in between. The CDR3 spans 13 residues. A multiplex PCR was run with 60 Vbeta primers and 13 Jbeta primers. Original methodology: A follow-up analysis tallied around 80 million unique TCR beta chains, roughly 11 million shared. Clones were read by immunoSEQ multiplex PCR, and TCRdb kept only the in-frame ones, dropping some. The DNA gave D and trimming, while V, J and clone size come from that table. The profile shows 200,000 to 300,000 clones, around 81% of them singletons.

What was sequenced was PBMCs. This TCR was sampled from a woman aged 55-70 years in good health and CMV-seropositive. V gene TRBV28 combines with J gene TRBJ1-1; the D gene is possibly TRBD1 (5 bases). Here the CDR3 DNA reads TGTGCCAGCTCATCTGGGGGGGTGACTGAAGCTTTCTTT. Translated, it gives CASSSGGVTEAFF.